Sequencing of this TCR beta chain was carried out in a study of T cell changes during pregnancy in multiple sclerosis. V lost 6 bases and J lost 2, with 17 bases in between. This CDR3 is built from 15 residues. Germline CDR1 is MDHEN and CDR2 is SYDVKM. TCRdb keeps only in-frame clones here, not all; method: immunoSEQ multiplex PCR. The repertoire holds 75,000 to 95,000 clones, with less than 95% as singletons. The origin of this receptor is a female donor with multiple sclerosis, enrolled in a pregnancy study. Here the sequenced sample was peripheral blood, taken before pregnancy. The rearrangement links TRBV28 to TRBJ2-7, with a possible D match to TRBD2 (6 bases). The CDR3 DNA follows: TGTGCCAGCAGGATATCGGTCCCGGGGGCCTACGAGCAGTACTTC. It encodes CASRISVPGAYEQYF.